These 19 T cell receptor beta chains were all obtained from the same sample, sequenced in a study of long-term antiretroviral therapy in people with HIV. At survey level, the immunoSEQ assay was run in its v3.0 version. TCRdb's table, derived via immunoSEQ multiplex PCR, lists solely in-frame clones and lacks some. The sample contains 21,000 or so clones, around 89% of which appear only once. This sample comprised unsorted PBMCs, obtained 2.3 years after starting antiretroviral therapy. The source of these receptors is a man between 60 and 75 years old with HIV.

The chain uses TRBV20-1 and TRBJ2-3; D gene ambiguous. The length of the CDR3 is 11 residues. Trimming stripped 3 bases from V and 4 bases from J, with 5 bases between. CDR1 DFQATT and CDR2 SNEGSKA come from the germline V gene (reference sequence). The CDR3 nucleotides are TGCAGTGCTAGCCTCGCAGATACGCAGTATTTT. Its protein is CSASLADTQYF.

This chain uses TRBV9 with TRBJ1-5; D not certain. V was clipped by 0 bases and J by 8 bases, with 12 bases between them. This CDR3 contains 14 residues. The V gene's germline CDR1 is SGDLS and CDR2 YYNGEE. CDR3 nucleotide sequence: TGTGCCAGCAGCGTAGAAGAGGGAACCGAGCCCCAGCATTTT. As protein: CASSVEEGTEPQHF.

The rearrangement joins TRBV5-1 to TRBJ2-7; the D call may be TRBD1 or TRBD2 (5 bases each). This CDR3 is 16 amino acids long. Germline values: CDR1 SGHRS, CDR2 YFSETQ. V lost 0 bases to trimming and J lost 2 bases, with 15 bases between them. The CDR3 is CASSLAIGDLTYEQYF. In DNA, the CDR3 is TGCGCCAGCAGCTTGGCCATAGGGGACCTCACCTACGAGCAGTACTTC.

The genes are TRBV11-2 and TRBJ2-4; 14 nucleotides match TRBD2. Losses at the gene ends were 4 bases for V and 9 bases for J; bases not matched to a gene: 5. CDR3 length equals 15 residues. Per germline, CDR1 SGHAT and CDR2 FQNNGV. The CDR3 region is CASSSGTSGSGIQYF. Written as DNA, the CDR3 is TGTGCCAGCAGCTCCGGGACTAGCGGGAGTGGCATTCAGTACTTC. The full variable domain, its missing parts supplied by reference TRBV11-2 and TRBJ2-4, is EAGVAQSPRYKIIEKRQSVAFWCNPISGHATLYWYQQILGQGPKLLIQFQNNGVVDDSQLPKDRFSAERLKGVDSTLKIQPAKLEDSAVYLCASSSGTSGSGIQYFGAGTRLSVL.

The rearrangement joins TRBV9 to TRBJ2-3; perhaps D is TRBD1 or TRBD2 (6 bases each). Looked up from germline, CDR1 is SGDLS and CDR2 is YYNGEE. This CDR3 is built from 15 residues. V lost 0 bases and J 4 bases, leaving 12 bases between the germline ends. The CDR3 spells CASSVGGARADTQYF. The CDR3 DNA reads TGTGCCAGCAGCGTAGGGGGGGCGAGAGCAGATACGCAGTATTTT.

The chain has TRBV2 and TRBJ2-7; 10 bases line up with TRBD1. Germline V gene sequence: CDR1 SNHLY, CDR2 FYNNEI. The CDR3 is 14 residues long. V was pared by 4 bases and J by 2 bases, with 2 bases of the junction left unmatched. The CDR3 region has the DNA TGTGCCAGCAGTGGAGGGACAGGGGCCTACGAGCAGTACTTC. Its protein is CASSGGTGAYEQYF.

The V and J genes are TRBV10-2 and TRBJ1-2; 9 bases match TRBD1. This CDR3 contains 12 residues. V was pared by 5 bases and J by 10 bases, with 5 bases of the junction left unmatched. Germline CDR1 WSHSY, CDR2 SAAADI. This CDR3 is CASSRTGDHYTF. CDR3 in DNA: TGCGCCAGCAGTAGGACAGGGGATCACTACACCTTC.

This clone has a handful of counts. V usage is TRBV19 and J usage is TRBJ1-5; no definite D call. V gave up 5 bases and J gave up 7 bases, with 9 bases separating them. CDR1 and CDR2 from the germline V gene are LNHDA and SQIVND (reference sequence). The CDR3 covers 12 residues. This chain's CDR3 is CASSSPGQPQHF. CDR3 nucleotide sequence: TGTGCCAGTAGTTCTCCTGGACAGCCCCAGCATTTT.

The rearrangement joins TRBV10-3 to TRBJ2-7; no clear D. This CDR3 spans 14 amino acids. Trimming took off 4 bases at V and 1 base at J, with 11 bases between the two ends. Germline V gene data show CDR1 as ENHRY and CDR2 as SYGVKD. The CDR3 sequence is CAISAVDFSYEQYF. The CDR3, as DNA: TGTGCCATCAGTGCGGTTGACTTTTCCTACGAGCAGTACTTC.

This clone was observed once. V gene TRBV7-9 combines with J gene TRBJ2-4; TRBD1 aligns across 7 bases. Unmatched junction bases numbered 12, after V lost 0 bases and J lost 7 bases. CDR3 length: 17 residues. Germline V gene lookup returns CDR1 SEHNR and CDR2 FQNEAQ (reference sequence). CDR3 in amino acids: CASSLAGGFGLLNIQYF. CDR3 nucleotide sequence: TGTGCCAGCAGCTTAGCAGGGGGCTTTGGGCTTCTGAACATTCAGTACTTC. The complete variable domain, with remaining parts taken from reference TRBV7-9 and TRBJ2-4, reads DTGVSQNPRHKITKRGQNVTFRCDPISEHNRLYWYRQTLGQGPEFLTYFQNEAQLEKSRLLSDRFSAERPKGSFSTLEIQRTEQGDSAMYLCASSLAGGFGLLNIQYFGAGTRLSVL.

This clone was detected only once. The V and J genes are TRBV25-1 and TRBJ2-3, with D possibly being TRBD1 (5 bases). The V gene lost 3 bases and the J gene lost 1 base, with 8 bases spanning the gap. Germline V CDR1 and CDR2: MGHDK, SYGVNS. This CDR3 spans 14 amino acids. CDR3 sequence reads: CASSDTGRTDTQYF. CDR3 coding DNA: TGTGCCAGCAGTGATACAGGCCGCACAGATACGCAGTATTTT. The full variable domain, with the rest looked up from reference TRBV25-1 and TRBJ2-3, is EADIYQTPRYLVIGTGKKITLECSQTMGHDKMYWYQQDPGMELHLIHYSYGVNSTEKGDLSSESTVSRIRTEHFPLTLESARPSHTSQYLCASSDTGRTDTQYFGPGTRLTVL.

This chain uses TRBV11-2 with TRBJ2-1; TRBD2 aligns across 11 bases. V gave up 5 bases and J gave up 9 bases; unmatched junction bases: 12. The CDR3 spans 16 residues. Germline CDR1 reads SGHAT; CDR2 reads FQNNGV. CDR3 nucleotides: TGTGCCAGCAGCGCGTCCCTACTAGCGGGAGAAATTGAGCAGTTCTTC. This codes for CASSASLLAGEIEQFF.

This clone was detected a few times. This chain connects TRBV2 to TRBJ2-5, with D maybe TRBD1 (5 bases). Trimming took off 4 bases at V and 1 base at J, with 10 bases between the two ends. The CDR3 spans 14 residues. Germline CDR1 reads SNHLY; CDR2 reads FYNNEI. This CDR3 reads CASSGMTVQETQYF. CDR3 nucleotides: TGTGCCAGCAGTGGAATGACAGTCCAAGAGACCCAGTACTTC.

This clone came up a few times. The chain joins TRBV5-4 to TRBJ1-6; D gene unclear. V lost 4 bases to trimming and J lost 5 bases, with 4 bases between them. This CDR3 has 12 residues. Per the germline V gene, CDR1 is SGHNT and CDR2 is YYREEE (reference sequence). The CDR3 sequence is CASSLNNSPLHF. In DNA, the CDR3 is TGTGCCAGCAGCCTGAATAATTCACCCCTCCACTTT.

V usage is TRBV18 and J usage is TRBJ2-7; no definite D call. The CDR3 loop spans 14 amino acids. Trimming removed 3 bases from V and 5 bases from J, with 14 bases in between. Germline V gene data show CDR1 as KGHSH and CDR2 as LQKENI. Here the CDR3 reads CASSPGSSRDEQYF. The CDR3 DNA is TGTGCCAGCTCACCGGGGTCATCACGGGACGAGCAGTACTTC.

V is TRBV19 and J is TRBJ1-2, with D possibly matching TRBD1 (5 bases). V shed 4 bases and J shed 4 bases, with 13 bases lying between them. The CDR3 is made up of 14 amino acids. Germline CDR1 and CDR2: LNHDA and SQIVND (reference sequence). The CDR3 is CASSTGTEAYGYTF. For the CDR3, the DNA is TGTGCCAGTAGTACCGGGACCGAAGCCTATGGCTACACCTTC.

V and J are TRBV2 and TRBJ2-3; 9 nucleotides match TRBD2. This CDR3 comprises 14 residues. The germline gives CDR1 SNHLY, CDR2 FYNNEI. The V and J ends lost 7 bases and 4 bases, in that order; junction bases with no gene match: 6. The CDR3 is CASTGGRAADTQYF. CDR3 coding DNA: TGTGCCAGCACTGGCGGGAGGGCGGCAGATACGCAGTATTTT.

The chain joins TRBV9 to TRBJ2-1; 8 bases fit TRBD2. The CDR3 consists of 14 residues. With V trimmed by 0 bases and J by 4 bases, 0 bases remained unmatched. Germline lookup yields CDR1 SGDLS and CDR2 YYNGEE. The CDR3 region has the DNA TGTGCCAGCAGCGTAGCTAGCGGGTACAATGAGCAGTTCTTC. Its translation: CASSVASGYNEQFF.

This rearrangement joins TRBV9 to TRBJ2-4, with D possibly being TRBD2 (6 bases). Trimming left V 5 bases short and J 6 bases short, with 18 bases between. This CDR3 region has 15 residues. In germline, CDR1 is SGDLS, CDR2 YYNGEE. CDR3 DNA sequence: TGTGCCAGCAGTCCTGGGGGGACCCTCGCAAACATTCAGTACTTC. Translated: CASSPGGTLANIQYF.